The clone carrying this TCR beta chain was picked up a small number of times. Its cognate antigen is unknown. These data are taken from a study of blood T cells in healthy people across ages. Overall study findings and caveats: Underestimates were what the diversity estimates from one million T cells were considered to be.

Together with a sample-barcoded 5' primer, a J-beta primer mix was included in a second PCR lasting about 7 to 12 cycles. Paired-end reads containing CDR3 totaled no fewer than 2.5 million for each sample. One entry per CDR3 protein, called by TCRdb with MiXCR from the 5' RACE reads. This sample has approximately 690,000 distinct CDR3 sequences; 58% occur once, and the top ten carry over 35%. The TCR sequence derives from a man aged 55 to 69 in good health. Sequencing was carried out using blood.

CDR3 region: CASSQDGTGFSYEQYF. CDR3 DNA: TGTGCCAGCAGCCAAGACGGGACAGGGTTCTCCTACGAGCAGTACTTC. This chain links TRBV3-1 with TRBJ2-7; TRBD1 matches at 9 bases. The length of the CDR3 is 16 residues. Germline loops: CDR1 LGHDT, CDR2 YNNKEL (reference sequence). J was trimmed by 0 bases and V by 0 bases; bases with no gene match: 3.